This record concerns one TCR beta chain sequence. The antigen remains undetermined. Here immunoSEQ multiplex PCR was the method, and the copy in TCRdb shows in-frame clones only, minus some. The table records over 60,000 clones, 85% to 95% of them present only once. V lost 5 bases, J lost 3 bases, and 10 bases stayed unmatched. The CDR3 contains 16 residues. Germline CDR1 is MNHNY and CDR2 is SVGAGI (reference sequence). The data are from a study of cytomegalovirus exposure and HLA in healthy donors. Study background: The approximately 110 validation repertoires used a platform that matched the one used for the 550 to 800 first-cohort repertoires, as a later analysis reported. Study results and limitations: Cytomegalovirus-associated TCR beta chains were listed, numbering roughly 150. The tendency of first-cohort TCR clusters to co-occur in the 100 to 150 validation repertoires emerged from a later analysis.

This clonotype was obtained from a man aged 18 to 30 in good health and CMV-seronegative. This sequence joins TRBV6-6 and TRBJ1-5; 7 nucleotides agree with TRBD1. The sequencing input was PBMCs. The CDR3 protein is CASSPRGQGNNQPQHF. Here the CDR3 DNA reads TGTGCCAGCAGTCCAAGGGGGCAGGGGAACAATCAGCCCCAGCATTTT.